Below are 12 T cell receptor beta chains sequenced from a single sample in a study of cytomegalovirus exposure and HLA in healthy donors. Researchers ran the PCR with 60 Vbeta and 13 Jbeta primers. The protocol was immunoSEQ multiplex PCR, while the TCRdb copy is restricted to in-frame clones and leaves out a portion. The data hold 150,000 to 200,000 clones, with around 85% observed a single time. Sample: PBMCs. All receptors derive from a man aged 18 to 29 in good health and CMV-seropositive.

The chain joins TRBV6-1 to TRBJ2-4, with TRBD1 identical over 9 bases. Per the germline V gene, CDR1 is MNHNS and CDR2 is SASEGT. V shed 0 bases and J 4 bases; nucleotides not matched to a gene: 7. There are 17 residues in the CDR3. The CDR3 loop is CASSEAPGQGGKNIQYF. The CDR3 nucleotides read TGTGCCAGCAGTGAAGCGCCGGGACAGGGTGGTAAAAACATTCAGTACTTC.

The chain has TRBV9 and TRBJ2-5; D may be TRBD1 (6 bases). Germline-derived CDR1 and CDR2 are SGDLS and YYNGEE. Trimming took off 3 bases at V and 1 base at J, with 10 bases between the two ends. The CDR3 has 14 residues. DNA for the CDR3: TGTGCCAGCAGCGCCGGACAGATCCAAGAGACCCAGTACTTC. Translated: CASSAGQIQETQYF.

This chain connects TRBV6-5 to TRBJ1-6; 8 bases align to TRBD1. The CDR3 consists of 15 residues. The germline gives CDR1 MNHEY, CDR2 SVGAGI. The V and J ends lost 2 bases and 9 bases, in that order; junction bases with no gene match: 6. The CDR3 spells CASSYIGQGTSPLHF. In DNA form, the CDR3 reads TGTGCCAGCAGTTACATAGGACAGGGAACTTCACCCCTCCACTTT.

The chain recombines TRBV9 with TRBJ1-5, with D unresolved. Per the germline V gene, CDR1 is SGDLS and CDR2 is YYNGEE. V was pared by 3 bases and J by 0 bases, with 10 bases between. This CDR3 is built from 15 residues. The CDR3 protein is CASSEGGNSNQPQHF. In DNA, the CDR3 is TGTGCCAGCAGCGAGGGAGGTAATAGCAATCAGCCCCAGCATTTT. Full variable domain (missing parts from reference TRBV9 and TRBJ1-5): DSGVTQTPKHLITATGQRVTLRCSPRSGDLSVYWYQQSLDQGLQFLIQYYNGEERAKGNILERFSAQQFPDLHSELNLSSLELGDSALYFCASSEGGNSNQPQHFGDGTRLSIL.

The chain is built from TRBV19 and TRBJ2-1, with TRBD2 matching over 8 bases. The V gene end was trimmed by 3 bases and the J gene end by 4 bases; junction bases not matched to a gene: 5. The length of the CDR3 is 15 residues. Germline V gene sequence: CDR1 LNHDA, CDR2 SQIVND (reference sequence). The CDR3 nucleotides are TGTGCCAGTAGTATTCCAGGCGGGGGGTACAATGAGCAGTTCTTC. Translated, it gives CASSIPGGGYNEQFF.

CDR3 sequence reads: CASRSGGGRRAFF. The CDR3 coding sequence is TGTGCCAGCAGAAGTGGGGGGGGGCGCCGGGCTTTCTTT. The rearrangement uses TRBV6-1 and TRBJ1-1; tentative D call: TRBD1 (6 bases). Trimming took off 6 bases at V and 11 bases at J, with 19 bases between the two ends. Germline V gene lookup returns CDR1 MNHNS and CDR2 SASEGT. The CDR3 is 13 amino acids.

Concerning this clone: Other DNA sequences in the sample encode the same CDR3. This sequence joins TRBV4-3 and TRBJ2-7; maybe TRBD2 (5 bases). The CDR3 has 13 residues. Germline V gene lookup returns CDR1 LGHNA and CDR2 YSLEER. Trimming cost V 0 bases and J 4 bases, with 7 bases left between them. The CDR3 coding sequence is TGCGCCAGCAGCCAAGATCGGGATTACGAGCAGTACTTC. Encoded protein: CASSQDRDYEQYF.

The chain links TRBV5-1 to TRBJ1-2; TRBD1 agrees at 8 bases. Looked up from germline, CDR1 is SGHRS and CDR2 is YFSETQ. The CDR3 length is 14 residues. The junction had 3 bases not matched to a gene; V was cut back by 4 bases and J by 1 base. The CDR3 DNA reads TGCGCCAGCAGCCCCGGACAGGGTAACTATGGCTACACCTTC. Translating it yields CASSPGQGNYGYTF.

The rearrangement joins TRBV30 to TRBJ2-3; TRBD1 matches at 9 bases. The J segment lost 4 bases and the V segment lost 0 bases, leaving 8 bases of the junction unmatched. The germline CDR1 and CDR2 sequences are GTSNPN and SVGIG (reference sequence). There are 16 residues in the CDR3. The CDR3 reads CAWSVAPRQGADTQYF. In nucleotides, the CDR3 is TGTGCCTGGAGTGTAGCCCCTCGACAGGGGGCAGATACGCAGTATTTT.

This clone was detected once. The chain joins TRBV4-1 to TRBJ1-4; D might be TRBD1 (5 bases). Germline assignment: CDR1 MGHRA and CDR2 YSYEKL. This CDR3 spans 15 amino acids. Trimming cost V 1 base and J 4 bases, with 10 bases left between them. This CDR3 is CASSQGRQGNEKLFF. DNA of the CDR3: TGCGCCAGCAGCCAAGGAAGGCAGGGTAATGAAAAACTGTTTTTT.

The chain has TRBV12-5 and TRBJ1-2; the D gene is possibly TRBD1 (5 bases). CDR3 size: 12 residues. Germline lookup yields CDR1 LGHNT and CDR2 FRNRAP. The ends were cut back, 7 bases at V and 6 bases at J, with 12 bases in the middle. CDR3 protein: CASAGGVDGYTF. Written as DNA, the CDR3 is TGTGCTAGTGCGGGGGGGGTTGATGGCTACACCTTC.

This clone was picked up a small number of times. This chain joins TRBV6-7 and TRBJ1-3, with 8 nucleotides matching TRBD1. TRBV6-7 is identified as an open reading frame with a role that is uncertain. Trimming cost V 5 bases and J 4 bases; bases outside gene matches: 10. The CDR3 consists of 16 residues. The CDR3 region is CASSPLRQGLGNTIYF. CDR3 coding DNA: TGTGCCAGCAGTCCCCTCCGACAGGGGCTGGGAAACACCATATATTTT.